Each of the 13 T cell receptor beta chains below was sequenced from the same sample in a study of low-dose radiotherapy and immunotherapy resistance in tumors. TCR amplification involved 20 PCR cycles with a constant-region primer and V-primer adapter. TCRdb reprocessed the reads via MiXCR and lists one record per CDR3 protein. The repertoire holds roughly 48,000 distinct CDR3 sequences, with approximately 35% as singletons. Time point denoted: after trial treatment. Treatment given: LDRT plus nivolumab, ipilimumab, low-dose cyclophosphamide and aspirin (RACIN trial). This material consisted of PBMCs, taken after low-dose radiotherapy plus immunotherapy. The receptors stem from a male donor with rectosigmoid adenocarcinoma.

This chain uses TRBV5-4 with TRBJ2-5; D gene uncertain. CDR3 length: 11 amino acids. V dropped 3 bases and J dropped 5 bases, with 5 bases sitting between them. Germline CDR1 and CDR2: SGHNT and YYREEE (reference sequence). The CDR3 DNA reads as TGTGCCAGCAGCTCTAGGGAGACCCAGTACTTC. It yields the protein CASSSRETQYF.

The chain has TRBV7-2 and TRBJ2-7; TRBD2 matches 16 bases. CDR3 size: 19 residues. CDR1 is SGHTA, CDR2 FQGNSA, per germline. V was pared by 5 bases and J by 3 bases, with 13 bases of the junction left unmatched. The CDR3 DNA sequence: TGTGCCAGCAGCACTCCGGGACTAGCGGGGGGGCCCTATATCTACGAGCAGTACTTC. This gives the protein CASSTPGLAGGPYIYEQYF. The full variable domain, with the rest looked up from reference TRBV7-2 and TRBJ2-7, is GAGVSQSPSNKVTEKGKDVELRCDPISGHTALYWYRQSLGQGLEFLIYFQGNSAPDKSGLPSDRFSAERTGGSVSTLTIQRTQQEDSAVYLCASSTPGLAGGPYIYEQYFGPGTRLTVT.

At least ten counts were recorded for this clonotype. This sequence joins TRBV18 and TRBJ2-1; D may be TRBD2 (7 bases). CDR1 and CDR2 from the germline V gene are KGHSH and LQKENI. V lost 2 bases and J lost 6, with 14 bases in between. The length of the CDR3 is 15 residues. In DNA form, the CDR3 reads TGTGCCAGCTCACCAGGAAACAGGGAGGGCAATGAGCAGTTCTTC. Protein: CASSPGNREGNEQFF.

This clonotype was detected many times. This rearrangement joins TRBV28 to TRBJ1-2, with D perhaps matching TRBD1 (6 bases). The CDR3 has 13 residues. Germline V gene sequence: CDR1 MDHEN, CDR2 SYDVKM. V dropped 6 bases and J dropped 4 bases, with 12 bases sitting between them. This CDR3 reads CASSPGHLYGYTF. The CDR3 bases are TGTGCCAGCAGCCCGGGACACCTCTATGGCTACACCTTC.

This clonotype was recorded at least ten times. The gene calls are TRBV28 and TRBJ1-2, with a weak D call TRBD1 (5 bases). The V and J ends lost 5 bases and 10 bases respectively, with 17 bases between them. The germline gives CDR1 MDHEN, CDR2 SYDVKM. The CDR3 spans 13 residues. The CDR3 loop reads CASSLLQLRDYTF. In DNA, the CDR3 is TGTGCCAGCAGTCTATTACAGCTCAGGGACTACACCTTC.

This clonotype was seen once. A far larger clone is one base from this, pointing to a likely read error. This chain links TRBV5-8 with TRBJ2-3, with TRBD1 matching 8 bases. The V gene's germline CDR1 is SGHTS and CDR2 YDEGEE. There are 14 residues in the CDR3. The CDR3 coding sequence is TGTGCCAACAGCTTTAGACAGGGGACAGATACGCAGTATTTT. Its protein is CANSFRQGTDTQYF.

This clonotype was seen at least ten times. This chain connects TRBV11-2 to TRBJ2-3; no clear D. CDR1 and CDR2 (germline): SGHAT, FQNNGV. This CDR3 contains 14 residues. Deletions cut 3 bases from V and 6 bases from J, with 13 bases between. In DNA form, the CDR3 reads TGTGCCAGCAGCTTCACTACGGGCTTTGATACGCAGTATTTT. It codes for CASSFTTGFDTQYF.

V is TRBV6-2 or TRBV6-3 and J is TRBJ2-3; D may be TRBD1 (5 bases). Germline V CDR1 and CDR2: MNHEY, SVGEGT. Trimming shortened V by 5 bases and J by 10 bases, and 13 bases separated the two germline ends. The CDR3 runs 12 residues. In DNA form, the CDR3 reads TGTGCCAGCAGTGGCGACTGGGGCTCGCAGTATTTT. It translates to CASSGDWGSQYF.

The chain is built from TRBV6-5 and TRBJ1-6; D unresolved. Between the trimmed V and J ends, which lost 0 bases and 0 bases, there was a span of 12 bases. Per the germline V gene, CDR1 is MNHEY and CDR2 is SVGAGI. The CDR3 is 18 residues long. The CDR3, as DNA: TGTGCCAGCAGTTACTCGACCCAGACGAGCTCCTATAATTCACCCCTCCACTTT. Protein sequence: CASSYSTQTSSYNSPLHF.

This clonotype appeared many times. The genes are TRBV7-8 and TRBJ2-5; D is unclear. The CDR3 runs to 12 residues. Germline CDR1 reads SGHVS; CDR2 reads FQNEAQ. Trimming removed 5 bases from V and 1 base from J, with 5 bases in between. The CDR3 DNA is TGTGCCAGCAGCCGGGCCCAAGAGACCCAGTACTTC. Protein sequence: CASSRAQETQYF.

This clonotype was seen a handful of times. The chain has TRBV30 and TRBJ2-7, with TRBD1 matching over 11 bases. Germline V gene lookup returns CDR1 GTSNPN and CDR2 SVGIG (reference sequence). This CDR3 contains 14 residues. After removal of 7 bases from V and 6 bases from J, the junction contained 11 bases not matched to a gene. CDR3 nucleotide sequence: TGTGCCTCAGTTGGGGACAGGGGGGATCTCGAGCAGTACTTC. It is translated as CASVGDRGDLEQYF.

The rearrangement uses TRBV20-1 and TRBJ2-1; perhaps TRBD2 as D (5 bases). Germline V gene data show CDR1 as DFQATT and CDR2 as SNEGSKA (reference sequence). CDR3 length: 13 amino acids. V dropped 6 bases and J dropped 7 bases, with 16 bases sitting between them. The CDR3 is CSADSLVVNEQFF. CDR3 bases: TGCAGTGCGGACTCCCTAGTGGTTAATGAGCAGTTCTTC.

This clonotype was recorded many times. The genes are TRBV4-1 and TRBJ2-1, with 7 bases identical to TRBD2. V gave up 5 bases and J gave up 5 bases; unmatched junction bases: 12. Germline V lookup: CDR1 MGHRA, CDR2 YSYEKL. The CDR3 is 16 residues long. CDR3 DNA sequence: TGCGCCAGCAGCGCCCAACTAGCGTCTCCCGACAATGAGCAGTTCTTC. This codes for CASSAQLASPDNEQFF.